This T cell receptor (beta chain) is from a study of OX40 agonist ivuxolimab in advanced cancers. The wider study: Patients undergoing dose escalation presented with hepatocellular carcinoma, melanoma, renal cell or head and neck cancer. Study-level results: The expanded peripheral T cells' antigen specificity was not determined. By week 6 at 0.1 to 3.0 mg/kg, blood CD4+ and CD8+ T cells had expanded clonally.

Blood samples were obtained at baseline, cycle 4 day 1, and cycle 7 day 1. Profiling relied on immunoSEQ multiplex PCR, and the TCRdb table lists in-frame clones only, not all of them. The sample yields some 83,000 clones, roughly 92% seen once. V gave up 5 bases and J gave up 2 bases; unmatched junction bases: 9. The CDR3 is 15 amino acids. CDR1 is LNHDA, CDR2 SQIVND, per germline (reference sequence). Points on this clone: As yet, its antigen is unknown.

V gene TRBV19 combines with J gene TRBJ2-7, with 7 bases that match TRBD1. The material was CD4+ or CD8+ T cells sorted from blood, obtained in a trial of the OX40 agonist ivuxolimab. This TCR was sampled from an adult with an advanced solid tumor such as melanoma, head and neck, liver or kidney cancer. DNA for the CDR3: TGTGCCAGTAGTCTTGCGTCCGGGACAGCCTACGAGCAGTACTTC. Its protein product is CASSLASGTAYEQYF.